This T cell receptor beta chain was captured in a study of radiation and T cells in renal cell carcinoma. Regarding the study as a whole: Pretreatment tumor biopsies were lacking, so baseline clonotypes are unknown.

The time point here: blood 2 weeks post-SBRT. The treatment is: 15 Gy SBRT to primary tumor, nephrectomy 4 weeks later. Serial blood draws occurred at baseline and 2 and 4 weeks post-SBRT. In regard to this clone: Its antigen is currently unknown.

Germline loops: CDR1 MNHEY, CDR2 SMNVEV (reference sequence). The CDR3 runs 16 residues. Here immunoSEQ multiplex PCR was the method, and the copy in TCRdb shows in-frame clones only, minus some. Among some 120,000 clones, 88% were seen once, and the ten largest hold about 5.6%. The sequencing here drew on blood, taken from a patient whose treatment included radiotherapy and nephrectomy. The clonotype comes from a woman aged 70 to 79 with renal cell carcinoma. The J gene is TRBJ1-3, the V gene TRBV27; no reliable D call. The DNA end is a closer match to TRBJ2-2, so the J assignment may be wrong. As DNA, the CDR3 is TGTGCCAGCAGTTTTCTTTTATCCAAAAACACCGGGGAGCTGTTTTTT. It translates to CASSFLLSKNTGELFF.